The 14 T cell receptor beta chains in this list originate from one sample, sequenced in a study of cytotoxic CD8 clonotypes in ibrutinib-treated CLL. Clones were read by immunoSEQ multiplex PCR, and TCRdb kept only the in-frame ones, dropping some. Of over 100,000 clones detected, under 70% appear once; the ten largest clones hold 30% to 45%. This specimen consisted of PBMCs, obtained after 24 months of ibrutinib treatment. Every receptor here comes from a human donor with chronic lymphocytic leukemia.

At least ten counts were recorded for this clone. The same CDR3 can be traced to other DNA sequences in this sample. V and J are TRBV25-1 and TRBJ1-1; D is unresolved. With 6 bases removed from V and 2 bases from J, the gap between germline ends came to 7 bases. The length of the CDR3 is 12 residues. The germline V gene encodes CDR1 MGHDK and CDR2 SYGVNS. The CDR3 DNA reads as TGTGCCAGCAGGGGTGGAAACACTGAAGCTTTCTTT. Translated, it gives CASRGGNTEAFF.

The rearrangement joins TRBV27 to TRBJ2-7; no reliable D call. V gave up 5 bases and J gave up 3 bases, with 14 bases separating them. Per the germline V gene, CDR1 is MNHEY and CDR2 is SMNVEV (reference sequence). The CDR3 length is 14 residues. This CDR3 is CASSQPGRYYEQYF. DNA of the CDR3: TGTGCCAGCAGTCAACCCGGACGTTACTACGAGCAGTACTTC.

This clone has a handful of counts. V and J are TRBV9 and TRBJ1-1, with a tentative D call TRBD1 (5 bases). Germline V gives CDR1 SGDLS, CDR2 YYNGEE. The length of the CDR3 is 13 residues. V was clipped by 0 bases and J by 3 bases, with 6 bases between them. CDR3 amino acids: CASSVDRHTEAFF. The CDR3 region has the DNA TGTGCCAGCAGCGTAGACAGGCACACTGAAGCTTTCTTT.

The gene calls are TRBV7-2 and TRBJ1-3; 9 bases line up with TRBD1. Germline values: CDR1 SGHTA, CDR2 FQGNSA. Trimming cost V 5 bases and J 3 bases; bases outside gene matches: 11. This CDR3 has 17 amino acids. This CDR3 reads CASSTTPDRGSGNTIYF. CDR3 in DNA: TGTGCCAGCAGCACCACTCCGGACAGGGGCAGTGGAAACACCATATATTTT.

The chain links TRBV9 to TRBJ2-3; 7 nucleotides match TRBD2. The CDR3 runs to 16 residues. CDR1 is SGDLS and CDR2 is YYNGEE in the germline V gene. The V segment lost 0 bases and the J segment 2 bases; nucleotides outside the gene matches: 6. The CDR3 DNA follows: TGTGCCAGCAGCGTAGCTGTCGGGGGGTCCACAGATACGCAGTATTTT. Protein sequence: CASSVAVGGSTDTQYF.

This chain joins TRBV11-3 and TRBJ1-6; no definite D call. The CDR3 covers 14 residues. With 0 bases removed from V and 7 bases from J, the gap between germline ends came to 7 bases. From germline, CDR1 is SGHNT and CDR2 YENEEA. In DNA, the CDR3 is TGTGCCAGCAGCTTAGAAGAAGGGAATTCACCCCTCCACTTT. Its translation: CASSLEEGNSPLHF.

This clone appeared a few times. The chain joins TRBV6-5 to TRBJ1-1; possible D gene TRBD1, 5 bases. The V and J ends lost 4 bases and 8 bases respectively, with 8 bases between them. The CDR3 totals 11 residues. Germline-derived CDR1 and CDR2 are MNHEY and SVGAGI. As DNA, the CDR3 is TGTGCCAGCAGTTCGCCAGGGGAAGCTTTCTTT. Translated: CASSSPGEAFF.

The J gene is TRBJ1-1, the V gene TRBV19; D is uncertain. V was trimmed by 3 bases and J by 5 bases, leaving 13 bases between them. Germline V CDR1 and CDR2: LNHDA, SQIVND (reference sequence). The CDR3 extends over 14 amino acids. The CDR3 is CASSMREGTTEAFF. CDR3 in DNA: TGTGCCAGTAGTATGAGGGAGGGAACGACTGAAGCTTTCTTT.

A few counts support this clone. The rearrangement joins TRBV21-1 to TRBJ1-2. TRBV21-1 is termed a pseudogene. CDR3 length: 10 amino acids. CDR3 in DNA: TGTGCCAGCAGTCTCGATGGCTACACCTTC. Amino acids: CASSLDGYTF.

This clone was observed once. V is TRBV5-1 and J is TRBJ1-1; TRBD1 aligns across 12 bases. The CDR3 consists of 16 residues. With V trimmed by 0 bases and J by 7 bases, 7 bases remained unmatched. Germline-derived CDR1 and CDR2 are SGHRS and YFSETQ. CDR3 coding DNA: TGCGCCAGCAGCTTGGCCGCGGGACAGGGGGCAGGTGAAGCTTTCTTT. Translated: CASSLAAGQGAGEAFF.

This clone was counted a single time. The V and J genes are TRBV7-2 and TRBJ1-5; D ambiguous. V was trimmed by 5 bases and J by 7 bases, leaving 12 bases between them. Germline CDR1 is SGHTA and CDR2 is FQGNSA. CDR3 size: 13 residues. DNA for the CDR3: TGTGCCAGCAGCGCTAGTCGAACGCAGCCCCAGCATTTT. As protein: CASSASRTQPQHF.

The chain carries TRBV30 and TRBJ1-5; D gene ambiguous. The CDR3 consists of 16 residues. Germline V lookup: CDR1 GTSNPN, CDR2 SVGIG (reference sequence). V gave up 2 bases and J gave up 1 base, with 15 bases separating them. CDR3 amino acids: CAWSPREGRSNQPQHF. For the CDR3, the DNA is TGTGCCTGGAGTCCCCGGGAGGGTCGGAGCAATCAGCCCCAGCATTTT.

The chain uses TRBV25-1 and TRBJ1-1; D may be TRBD1 (5 bases). The CDR3 is 12 amino acids. Germline CDR1 reads MGHDK; CDR2 reads SYGVNS. The V and J ends lost 4 bases and 11 bases respectively, with 14 bases between them. As DNA, the CDR3 is TGTGCCAGCAGTGGGATGACAGAAAGGGCTTTCTTT. This sequence encodes CASSGMTERAFF. Using reference TRBV25-1 and TRBJ1-1 for the parts outside the CDR3, the full variable domain is EADIYQTPRYLVIGTGKKITLECSQTMGHDKMYWYQQDPGMELHLIHYSYGVNSTEKGDLSSESTVSRIRTEHFPLTLESARPSHTSQYLCASSGMTERAFFGQGTRLTVV.

This chain joins TRBV9 and TRBJ2-5; 9 bases are a match to TRBD2. The CDR3 sequence is 15 residues long. V was pared by 0 bases and J by 3 bases, with 3 bases of the junction left unmatched. Germline-derived CDR1 and CDR2 are SGDLS and YYNGEE. CDR3 nucleotide sequence: TGTGCCAGCAGCGTAGATTCTAGCGGGAAAGAGACCCAGTACTTC. It encodes CASSVDSSGKETQYF. The full variable domain, rest sourced from reference TRBV9 and TRBJ2-5, is DSGVTQTPKHLITATGQRVTLRCSPRSGDLSVYWYQQSLDQGLQFLIQYYNGEERAKGNILERFSAQQFPDLHSELNLSSLELGDSALYFCASSVDSSGKETQYFGPGTRLLVL.